This T cell receptor (beta chain) was obtained from a study of blood T cell repertoires in COVID-19. Germline CDR1 and CDR2: LGHNA and YNFKEQ. The germline V and J ends were trimmed by 7 bases and 1 base, with 13 bases remaining between them. The CDR3 covers 14 residues. Method: immunoSEQ multiplex PCR; TCRdb's copy keeps in-frame clones and lacks some. There are about 200,000 clones in the sample; 80% to 95% occur only once, and about 0.8% lies in the top ten. Seattle patients were enrolled while actively infected and followed longitudinally. The chain has TRBV4-2 and TRBJ1-2; tentatively, D is TRBD1 (6 bases). Sample: peripheral blood. This sequence was found in a man aged 55 to 70 with COVID-19, enrolled during active disease. The chain's CDR3 is CASKREGGNYGYTF. In nucleotides, the CDR3 is TGTGCCAGCAAGCGTGAAGGGGGTAACTATGGCTACACCTTC.